This TCR beta chain stems from a study of blood T cell repertoires in COVID-19 (dated by TCRdb to about 2020). Concerning the study at large: The collaborator samples originated in the United States, Italy and Spain and spanned the acute and convalescent phases of COVID-19. The material from the prospective study consisted of cDNA or gDNA derived from T cells, B-cell-depleted T cells, or PBMCs. Subjects who had been exposed to COVID-19, were actively infected with it, or had recovered from it provided the deeply sampled blood TCRbeta repertoires that made up the dataset. The repertoires were released in a freely available public database meant as a resource for research on the immune response to SARS-CoV-2. The samples were drawn from two sources: the first 160 participants of the ongoing ImmuneRACE study, and some 1,300 subjects contributed by 6 global collaborators. Nearly every sample came with metadata listing a de-identified subject ID, COVID-19 status, age in years and sex. Where available, HLA class I and class II types were obtained from metadata supplied by the sample provider rather than from assay-based typing. General findings and caveats noted by the study authors: Clinical and demographic metadata were provided uncurated, with the amount varying by source and participant.

Trimming takes 3 bases from V and 1 base from J, and the germline ends sit 17 bases apart. Taken from the germline V gene, the CDR1 and CDR2 loops are MGHRA and YSYEKL. Inclusive of the bounding cysteine and phenylalanine, the CDR3 is 17 residues long. The retained sequence is limited to the CDR3, 51 bases, with the frame set at the first base. The immunoSEQ Assay, a bias-controlled multiplex PCR, was used to amplify TCRbeta CDR3 regions from genomic DNA. The paper's processing steps were these. The number of nucleated cells in each sample was estimated by amplification of reference gene primers within the assay. To quantify the absolute abundance of each unique TCRbeta CDR3 rearrangement, sequence reads were collapsed and filtered. Productive Simpson clonality was computed per sample as the square root of Simpson's diversity index over productive rearrangements. TCRdb took this table from immuneACCESS and kept in-frame rearrangements with V and J called. Such tables lack part of the clones; where checked against another copy, unresolved V genes explain under half of the gap, and the rest is unexplained. The V and J calls and the clone size are those of that table, but D and trimming were determined from the DNA. The sample yields more than 200,000 clones; 75% to 90% were counted once. The ten largest clones represent about 2% of the sample.

Details on this clone: Its antigen is currently not known. No clone much larger than this one lies a single base away; base qualities are absent.

Each collaborating institution followed its own protocols to collect whole blood in K2EDTA tubes. Collaborator samples were shipped for TCRbeta analysis as frozen whole blood, isolated PBMCs, or DNA extracted from either sample type. The sequenced sample was peripheral blood. This TCR came from a man aged 30 to 45 with active or convalescent COVID-19. The sequence is built from TRBV4-1 and TRBJ2-3; the best D guess is TRBD2, with 6 bases matching. The CDR3 corresponds to CASSQRASVGGTDTQYF. The DNA reads TGCGCCAGCAGCCAGCGGGCTAGCGTCGGCGGCACAGATACGCAGTATTTT.